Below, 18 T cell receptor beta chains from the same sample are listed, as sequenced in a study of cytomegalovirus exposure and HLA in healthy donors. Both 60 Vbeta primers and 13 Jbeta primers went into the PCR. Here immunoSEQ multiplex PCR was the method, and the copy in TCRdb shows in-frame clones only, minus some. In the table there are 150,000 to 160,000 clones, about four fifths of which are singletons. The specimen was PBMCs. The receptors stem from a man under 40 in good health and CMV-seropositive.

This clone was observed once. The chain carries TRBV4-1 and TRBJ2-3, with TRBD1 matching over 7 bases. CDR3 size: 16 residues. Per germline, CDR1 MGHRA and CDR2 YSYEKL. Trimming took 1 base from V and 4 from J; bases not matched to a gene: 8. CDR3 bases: TGCGCCAGCAGCCAAGGGATACAGGGGTCCCCAGATACGCAGTATTTT. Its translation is CASSQGIQGSPDTQYF.

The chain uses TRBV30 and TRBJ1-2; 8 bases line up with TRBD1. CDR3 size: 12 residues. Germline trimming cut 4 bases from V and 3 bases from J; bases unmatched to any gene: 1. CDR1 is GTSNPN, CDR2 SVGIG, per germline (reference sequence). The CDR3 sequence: CAWTTGDYGYTF. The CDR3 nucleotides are TGTGCCTGGACGACAGGGGACTATGGCTACACCTTC.

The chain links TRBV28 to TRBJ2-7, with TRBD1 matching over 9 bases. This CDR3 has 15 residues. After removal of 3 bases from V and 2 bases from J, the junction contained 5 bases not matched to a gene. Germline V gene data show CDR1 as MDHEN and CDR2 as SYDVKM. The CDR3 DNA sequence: TGTGCCAGCAGTTTCTCCGGGACAGGGACCTACGAGCAGTACTTC. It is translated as CASSFSGTGTYEQYF.

CDR3 coding DNA: TGTGCCTGGACGACAGGGGGCCACTATGGCTACACCTTC. This encodes CAWTTGGHYGYTF. The chain uses TRBV30 and TRBJ1-2; 10 bases are shared with TRBD1. Germline assignment: CDR1 GTSNPN and CDR2 SVGIG (reference sequence). The CDR3 extends over 13 amino acids. With 4 bases clipped from V and 3 bases from J, the junction kept 2 bases outside the gene matches.

CDR3 DNA: TGTGCCAGCATCACTAGCGGGAGAAAGGTTGAGCAGTTCTTC. This codes for CASITSGRKVEQFF. J is TRBJ2-1 and V is TRBV5-6; 11 bases are a match to TRBD2. Trimming removed 6 bases from V and 9 bases from J; junction bases left unmatched: 8. In germline, CDR1 is SGHDT, CDR2 YYEEEE. The CDR3 totals 14 residues. The entire variable domain, with the rest obtained from reference TRBV5-6 and TRBJ2-1, is as follows: DAGVTQSPTHLIKTRGQQVTLRCSPKSGHDTVSWYQQALGQGPQFIFQYYEEEERQRGNFPDRFSGHQFPNYSSELNVNALLLGDSALYLCASITSGRKVEQFFGPGTRLTVL.

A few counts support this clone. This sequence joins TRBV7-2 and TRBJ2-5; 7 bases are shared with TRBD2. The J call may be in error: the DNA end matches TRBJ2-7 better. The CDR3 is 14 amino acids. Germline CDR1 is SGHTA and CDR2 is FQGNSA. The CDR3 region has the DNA TGTGCCAGCAGCCCAGTGGGGGGGACTTACGAGCAGTACTTC. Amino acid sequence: CASSPVGGTYEQYF.

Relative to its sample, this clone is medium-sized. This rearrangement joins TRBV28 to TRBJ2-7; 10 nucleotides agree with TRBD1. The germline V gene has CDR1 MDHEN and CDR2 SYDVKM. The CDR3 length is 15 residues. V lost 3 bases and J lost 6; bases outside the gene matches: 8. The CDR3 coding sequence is TGTGCCAGCAGTTTGGTCGACAGGGGGCTAGGCGAGCAGTACTTC. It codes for CASSLVDRGLGEQYF.

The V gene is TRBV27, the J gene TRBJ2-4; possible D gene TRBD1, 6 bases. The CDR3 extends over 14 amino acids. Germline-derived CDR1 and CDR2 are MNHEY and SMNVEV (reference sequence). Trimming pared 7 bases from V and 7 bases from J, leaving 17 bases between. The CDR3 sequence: CASKALGQGNIQYF. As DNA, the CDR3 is TGTGCCAGCAAAGCCCTAGGCCAGGGGAACATTCAGTACTTC.

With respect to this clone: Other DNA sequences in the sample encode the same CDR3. This CDR3 reads CASSVGASGSTDTQYF. The CDR3 region has the DNA TGTGCCAGCAGCGTAGGTGCTAGCGGTAGCACAGATACGCAGTATTTT. V usage is TRBV9 and J usage is TRBJ2-3; 7 bases are shared with TRBD2. Unmatched junction bases numbered 4, after V lost 0 bases and J lost 0 bases. The germline V gene has CDR1 SGDLS and CDR2 YYNGEE. This CDR3 spans 16 amino acids.

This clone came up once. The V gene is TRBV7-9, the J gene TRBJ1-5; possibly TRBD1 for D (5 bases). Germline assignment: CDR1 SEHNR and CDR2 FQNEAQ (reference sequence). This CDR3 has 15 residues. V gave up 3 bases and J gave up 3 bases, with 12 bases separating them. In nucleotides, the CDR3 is TGTGCCAGCAGCTTCTCGACAGAACCCAATCAGCCCCAGCATTTT. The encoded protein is CASSFSTEPNQPQHF.

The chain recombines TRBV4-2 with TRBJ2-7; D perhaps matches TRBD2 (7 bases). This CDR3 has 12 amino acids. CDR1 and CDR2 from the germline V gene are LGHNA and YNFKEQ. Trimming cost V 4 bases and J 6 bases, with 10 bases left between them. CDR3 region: CASSPRGGEQYF. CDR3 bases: TGTGCCAGCAGCCCTAGGGGGGGCGAGCAGTACTTC.

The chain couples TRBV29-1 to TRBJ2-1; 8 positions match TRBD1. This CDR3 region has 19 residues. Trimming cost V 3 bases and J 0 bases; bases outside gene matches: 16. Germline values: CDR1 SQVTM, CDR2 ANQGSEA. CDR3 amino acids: CSVDGWTGPKKSSYNEQFF. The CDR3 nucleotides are TGCAGCGTTGATGGGTGGACAGGGCCTAAGAAAAGCTCCTACAATGAGCAGTTCTTC.

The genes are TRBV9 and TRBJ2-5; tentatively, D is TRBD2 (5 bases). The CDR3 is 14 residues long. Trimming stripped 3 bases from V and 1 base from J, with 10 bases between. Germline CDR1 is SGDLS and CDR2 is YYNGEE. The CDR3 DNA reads TGTGCCAGCAGCGCGCCCGGGGTCCAAGAGACCCAGTACTTC. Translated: CASSAPGVQETQYF. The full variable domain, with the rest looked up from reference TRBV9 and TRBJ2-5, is DSGVTQTPKHLITATGQRVTLRCSPRSGDLSVYWYQQSLDQGLQFLIQYYNGEERAKGNILERFSAQQFPDLHSELNLSSLELGDSALYFCASSAPGVQETQYFGPGTRLLVL.

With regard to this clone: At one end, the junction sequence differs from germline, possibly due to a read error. The CDR3: CASSLVAGGSTDTQYF. For the CDR3, the DNA is TGTGCTAGCAGCTTAGTAGCGGGAGGTAGCACAGATACGCAGTATTTT. The J gene is TRBJ2-3, the V gene TRBV7-7; 10 nucleotides agree with TRBD2. The length of the CDR3 is 16 residues. The germline V gene has CDR1 SSHAT and CDR2 FNYEAQ (reference sequence).

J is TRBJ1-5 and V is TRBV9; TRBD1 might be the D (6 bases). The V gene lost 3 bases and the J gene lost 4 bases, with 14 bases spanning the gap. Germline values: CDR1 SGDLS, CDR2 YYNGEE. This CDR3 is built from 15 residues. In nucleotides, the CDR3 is TGTGCCAGCAGCGCAGGGGTCGGAGGAAATCAGCCCCAGCATTTT. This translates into CASSAGVGGNQPQHF.

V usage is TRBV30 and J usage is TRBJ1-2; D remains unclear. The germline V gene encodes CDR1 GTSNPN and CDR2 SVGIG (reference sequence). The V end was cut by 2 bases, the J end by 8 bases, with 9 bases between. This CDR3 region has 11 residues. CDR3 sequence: CAWSPAGGYTF. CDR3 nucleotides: TGTGCCTGGAGTCCAGCCGGGGGCTACACCTTC.

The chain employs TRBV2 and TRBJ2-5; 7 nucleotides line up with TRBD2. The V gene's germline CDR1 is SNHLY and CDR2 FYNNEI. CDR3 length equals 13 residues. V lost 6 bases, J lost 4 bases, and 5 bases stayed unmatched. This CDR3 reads CASSPGGRETQYF. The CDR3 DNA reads TGTGCCAGCAGCCCGGGGGGAAGAGAGACCCAGTACTTC.

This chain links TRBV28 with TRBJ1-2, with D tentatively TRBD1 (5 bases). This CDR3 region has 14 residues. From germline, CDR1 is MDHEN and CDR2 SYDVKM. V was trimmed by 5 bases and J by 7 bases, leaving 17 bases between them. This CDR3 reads CASSVVGGTGGYTF. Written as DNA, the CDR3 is TGTGCCAGCAGTGTGGTGGGGGGGACGGGTGGCTACACCTTC.